This T cell receptor (beta chain) originates from a study of blood T cells in healthy people across ages. A second PCR, run for about 7 to 11 cycles, used a sample-barcoded 5' primer plus a J-beta primer mix. TCRdb processed the 5' RACE reads anew with MiXCR; each CDR3 protein has one entry. The repertoire holds around 1,800,000 distinct CDR3 sequences, with roughly two fifths as singletons. This clonotype was picked up a small number of times. The CDR3 is made up of 14 amino acids. Trimming took 4 bases from V and 2 from J, leaving 10 bases between them. Germline V gives CDR1 SGHTA, CDR2 FQGTGA. Source material: blood. This receptor was obtained from a human donor in good health. The V call is TRBV7-3, the J call TRBJ2-3; maybe TRBD1 (6 bases). This chain's CDR3 is CASSSTGFTDTQYF. The CDR3 DNA reads as TGTGCCAGCAGCTCAACAGGGTTCACAGATACGCAGTATTTT. Combining the CDR3 with reference TRBV7-3 and TRBJ2-3 gives the whole variable domain GAGVSQTPSNKVTEKGKYVELRCDPISGHTALYWYRQSLGQGPEFLIYFQGTGAADDSGLPNDRFFAVRPEGSVSTLKIQRTERGDSAVYLCASSSTGFTDTQYFGPGTRLTVL.